This record covers a single T cell receptor beta chain. Trimming removed 1 base at V and 4 bases at J, with 10 bases between. The CDR3 length is 14 residues. Per the germline V gene, CDR1 is LGHNA and CDR2 is YSLEER. Time point given: blood at routine non-recurrence follow-up after resection. The data belong to a study of spatial heterogeneity in lung cancer. Study at large: Samples were donated by 72 untreated early-stage non-small cell lung cancer patients. Consistently, beta-chain sequences turned up in larger numbers than alpha-chain sequences did.

Single TCR cDNA molecules each had their own unique molecular identifier. TCRdb redid the calling of the 5' RACE reads with MiXCR, one entry per CDR3 protein. This sample has about 20,000 distinct CDR3 sequences; 10% occur once, and the top ten carry roughly a third. This specimen consisted of PBMCs, obtained at follow-up. The V gene is TRBV4-3, the J gene TRBJ1-2, with a possible D match to TRBD1 (6 bases). The source of this sequence is a female donor with early-stage non-small cell lung cancer. In DNA, the CDR3 is TGCGCCAGCAGCCAAGCGGGGGGCGGCTATGGCTACACCTTC. Translation gives CASSQAGGGYGYTF.